This TCR beta chain was sequenced in a study of T cell repertoires in aging, cancer and after chemotherapy (dated by TCRdb to the late 2010s). In the study overall: Six donor age groups were covered, ranging from 30 or younger up to 70 or older, and each group contained at least three individuals. Paired pre- and post-chemotherapy samples in the hematological group came from chronic lymphocytic leukemia patients treated with fludarabine- or bendamustine-based regimens. Approximately 8.4 million TCR reads were contained in the full dataset. The study profiled peripheral blood TCR beta repertoires from healthy donors and cancer patients to examine immunoaging and T cell reconstitution after chemotherapy. The cohort comprised 218 cancer patients, more than 85 with hematological and around 130 with solid cancers, plus 95 healthy donors as a reference group. Study-wide findings and limitations: Untreated patients with hematological or solid cancers showed significantly lower blood TCR diversity and higher clonality than age-matched healthy donors. In healthy donors, the drop in TCR diversity with age came mainly from a loss of richness, whereas in cancer patients a loss of evenness also played a part. Hematological cancer patients had lymphoid organ infiltration, which may itself impair thymic emigration or peripheral T cell expansion. In both cancer cohorts, median generation probability rose over the chemotherapy interval, which suggests that the repertoire was reconstituted through rebound thymic output. It was noted by the authors that conclusions about immunological memory after chemotherapy cannot be drawn from the repertoire data.

The CDR3 starts with the cysteine, ends with the phenylalanine, and has 17 residues. Only the CDR3 portion is preserved as DNA: 51 bases, with reading frame beginning at the first base. As encoded in the germline V gene, CDR1 is MNHNS while CDR2 is SASEGT. Relative to germline, V is missing 1 base and J is missing 3 bases, with 7 bases of the junction outside any gene match. Using a mixed TRB-A/B primer pool, multiplex touch-down PCR amplified rearranged TRB sequences covering the V, D and J segments. Illumina adapters and sample indices were added to the amplicons in two consecutive PCR reactions performed with Phusion HS II polymerase. Amplicons were gel-purified using the NucleoSpin Gel and PCR Clean-up kit and were subsequently checked with Qubit and an Agilent 2100 Bioanalyzer. Libraries were sequenced on an Illumina MiSeq using 600-cycle, single-indexed, paired-end runs. Per the source publication's procedure: MiXCR versions 2.12 and 3.0.5 were used to process the TRB sequences. A clone was defined as each unique CDR3 nucleotide sequence, and only productive sequences supported by at least two reads were kept. The repertoire metrics were Shannon diversity, evenness, clonality (calculated as one minus evenness), and diversity profiles parameterized by alpha from 0 to 5. Generation probabilities of clones in paired pre- and post-chemotherapy samples were computed with the IGoR algorithm. TCRdb reprocessed the public reads (quality trimming at Q25 with fastp, clone calling with MiXCR) and kept in-frame beta chains. Entries are consolidated by CDR3 protein sequence, retaining the most common genes and DNA. In this record, the V and J calls reflect TCRdb's handling and not the investigators' own analysis. This sample gives just over 9,000 distinct CDR3 sequences in total; about 22% of them show up just once. The top ten clones comprise around 13% of the sample.

TCR beta rearrangements were amplified from genomic DNA extracted from peripheral blood rather than from sorted cells or RNA. This clonotype was observed a few times. The clone's antigen remains unknown. No base quality values were provided; no much bigger clone lies one nucleotide off. Sequences were obtained from blood. Recombination joined TRBV6-1 with TRBJ1-5; 9 central nucleotides agree with TRBD1. This TCR was sampled from a human donor with a blood cancer. The donor label of this sample is uncertain. The CDR3 protein: CASSEVGTGSLNQPQHF. The nucleotides are TGTGCCAGCAGTGAAGTGGGGACAGGGTCTCTCAATCAGCCCCAGCATTTT.